Presented here are 9 T cell receptor beta chains from one specimen sequenced in a study of cytomegalovirus exposure and HLA in healthy donors. A multiplex PCR was run with 60 Vbeta primers and 13 Jbeta primers. Profiling relied on immunoSEQ multiplex PCR, and the TCRdb table lists in-frame clones only, not all of them. The sample holds 100,000 to 150,000 clones, 83% seen once. Sequencing was done on a sample of PBMCs. These receptors originate from a middle-aged woman in good health and CMV-seropositive.

The rearrangement links TRBV2 to TRBJ2-3; TRBD2 is a possible D gene (6 bases). The CDR3 spans 15 residues. The V gene lost 6 bases and the J gene lost 3 bases, with 16 bases spanning the gap. CDR1 is SNHLY, CDR2 FYNNEI, per germline. The CDR3 nucleotides read TGTGCCAGCAGAGATCTAGCGTATGGAACAGATACGCAGTATTTT. This translates into CASRDLAYGTDTQYF. Variable domain in full (rest from reference TRBV2 and TRBJ2-3): EPEVTQTPSHQVTQMGQEVILRCVPISNHLYFYWYRQILGQKVEFLVSFYNNEISEKSEIFDDQFSVERPDGSNFTLKIRSTKLEDSAMYFCASRDLAYGTDTQYFGPGTRLTVL.

The chain links TRBV29-1 to TRBJ1-4; D is undetermined. The CDR3 is 14 amino acids. The V gene's germline CDR1 is SQVTM and CDR2 ANQGSEA. Trimming shortened V by 3 bases and J by 4 bases, and 12 bases separated the two germline ends. The CDR3 nucleotides read TGCAGCGTTGATGTTGGACTGCATAATGAAAAACTGTTTTTT. Translation: CSVDVGLHNEKLFF.

This clone has a single count. The V and J genes are TRBV4-2 and TRBJ1-1, with D perhaps matching TRBD1 (6 bases). The length of the CDR3 is 17 residues. Germline CDR1 LGHNA, CDR2 YNFKEQ. Trimming removed 0 bases from V and 4 bases from J, with 18 bases in between. The CDR3 nucleotides are TGTGCCAGCAGCCAAGAGGGATGGGGGCGCGGGAGCACTGAAGCTTTCTTT. Protein sequence: CASSQEGWGRGSTEAFF.

J is TRBJ1-5 and V is TRBV6-1, with TRBD1 matching over 9 bases. CDR3 length: 14 amino acids. The V gene's germline CDR1 is MNHNS and CDR2 SASEGT. Trimming at V came to 6 bases and at J to 0 bases, leaving 0 bases not matched to a gene. DNA for the CDR3: TGTGCCAGCAGGACAGGGGGTAGCAATCAGCCCCAGCATTTT. Translated: CASRTGGSNQPQHF.

CDR3 residues: CASTHPPGREGYTF. The CDR3 DNA is TGTGCCAGCACCCACCCTCCGGGAAGAGAAGGCTACACCTTC. This chain links TRBV6-6 with TRBJ1-2; D gene uncertain. CDR1 and CDR2 (germline): MNHNY, SVGAGI (reference sequence). The V and J ends lost 7 bases and 8 bases respectively, with 20 bases between them. The CDR3 consists of 14 residues.

This chain connects TRBV7-8 to TRBJ2-1, with TRBD2 identical over 8 bases. The CDR3 has 16 residues. Trimming at V came to 4 bases and at J to 4 bases, leaving 9 bases not matched to a gene. The germline V gene encodes CDR1 SGHVS and CDR2 FQNEAQ. CDR3: CASSSRGGLDYNEQFF. CDR3 coding DNA: TGTGCCAGCAGCTCCCGTGGGGGACTAGATTACAATGAGCAGTTCTTC.

The J gene is TRBJ1-2, the V gene TRBV29-1; a weak D match, TRBD1 (6 bases). From germline, CDR1 is SQVTM and CDR2 ANQGSEA. V lost 6 bases, J lost 4 bases, and 12 bases lay in between. The CDR3 has 12 amino acids. CDR3 amino acids: CSVPRGSYGYTF. The DNA for the CDR3 is TGCAGCGTCCCTAGGGGGAGCTATGGCTACACCTTC.

The rearrangement joins TRBV4-2 to TRBJ2-1; TRBD2 aligns across 10 bases. The V and J ends lost 4 bases and 8 bases, in that order; junction bases with no gene match: 14. The germline V gene has CDR1 LGHNA and CDR2 YNFKEQ. The CDR3 loop spans 17 amino acids. CDR3 protein: CASSPYLTSGRLDEQFF. The CDR3 bases are TGTGCCAGCAGCCCCTACTTGACTAGCGGGCGCCTTGATGAGCAGTTCTTC.

The chain combines TRBV5-1 with TRBJ2-7; 10 nucleotides align to TRBD2. J lost 5 bases, V lost 4 bases, and 21 bases had no gene match. The CDR3 is 19 amino acids. The germline gives CDR1 SGHRS, CDR2 YFSETQ. DNA for the CDR3: TGCGCCAGCAGCCCCTGGGCGTGGGGCGGAGGAGCGGGAGGGAACGAGCAGTACTTC. The encoded protein is CASSPWAWGGGAGGNEQYF.